This TCR beta chain was documented in a study of T cells in Graves' hyperthyroidism and ophthalmopathy. This CDR3 spans 13 amino acids. Trimming left V 5 bases short and J 0 bases short, with 8 bases between. Study outcomes and limitations: Most clonotypes that expanded in the thyroid above 0.001 also showed up in blood.

At least ten counts were recorded for this clonotype. Its antigen is as yet unknown. What was amplified from RNA transcripts were TCR beta CDR3 regions. RT-PCR in the first round (using the HTBI primer set) targeted the TCR CDR3. TCRdb processed the multiplex PCR reads anew with MiXCR; each CDR3 protein has one entry. The sample comprises 500,000 to 600,000 distinct CDR3 sequences, roughly a sixth of which are singletons, and 18% rests with the top ten. It was considered stable Graves' hyperthyroidism when ophthalmopathy did not progress within 18 months. Diagnosis relied on clinical symptoms, serum thyroxine and TRAb, thyroid ultrasound and orbital computed tomography.

What was sequenced was blood. The clonotype originates from a woman between 18 and 30 years old with Graves' hyperthyroidism. The chain couples TRBV12-3 or TRBV12-4 to TRBJ2-7; D may be TRBD1 (6 bases). The CDR3 here is CASSGDISYEQYF. CDR3 DNA: TGTGCCAGCAGTGGGGACATCTCCTACGAGCAGTACTTC.